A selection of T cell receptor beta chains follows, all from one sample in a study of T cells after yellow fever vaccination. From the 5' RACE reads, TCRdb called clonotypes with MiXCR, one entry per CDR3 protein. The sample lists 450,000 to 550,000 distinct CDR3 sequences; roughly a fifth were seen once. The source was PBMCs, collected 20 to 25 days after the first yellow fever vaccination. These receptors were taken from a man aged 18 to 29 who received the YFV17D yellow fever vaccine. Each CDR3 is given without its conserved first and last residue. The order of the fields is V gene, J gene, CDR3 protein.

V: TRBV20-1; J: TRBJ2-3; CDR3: SALRGGTDTQY
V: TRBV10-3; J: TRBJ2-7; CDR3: AISQGTLPYEQY
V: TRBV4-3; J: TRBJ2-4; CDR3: ASSQESVGLARAKNIQY
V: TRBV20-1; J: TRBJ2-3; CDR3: SAAGGPVTDTQY
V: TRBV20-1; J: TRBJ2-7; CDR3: SANRQGRDYEQY
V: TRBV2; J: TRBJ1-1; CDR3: ASSRESGAEAF
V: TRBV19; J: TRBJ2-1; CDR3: ASSIESTQSYNEQF
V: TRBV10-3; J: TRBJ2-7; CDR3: AISSTGDEQY
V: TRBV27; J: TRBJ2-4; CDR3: ASSPGPQNIQY
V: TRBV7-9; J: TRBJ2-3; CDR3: ASSPGTSKWDTQY
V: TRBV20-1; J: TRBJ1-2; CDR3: SARDLGQALKGGYT
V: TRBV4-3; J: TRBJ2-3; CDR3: ASSQDLSEHTQY
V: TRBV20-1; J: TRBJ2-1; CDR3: SATLGGAYNEQF
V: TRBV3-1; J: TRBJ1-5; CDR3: ASSPSGGSNQPQH
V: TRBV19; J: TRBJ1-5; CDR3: ASSDLTGPNQPQH
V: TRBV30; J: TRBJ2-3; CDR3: ACPGLAGSTDTQY
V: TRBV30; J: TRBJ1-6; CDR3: ALELGHNSPLH
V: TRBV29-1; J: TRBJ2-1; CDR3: SVDGDRGIIEQF
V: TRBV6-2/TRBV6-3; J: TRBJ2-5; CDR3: ASSSPEGLALSYQETQY
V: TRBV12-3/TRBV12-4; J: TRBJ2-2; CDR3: ASSFTGGRGTGELF
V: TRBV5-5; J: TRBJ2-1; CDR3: ASSLLAGEFEQF
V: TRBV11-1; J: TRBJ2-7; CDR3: ASSKDSFSYEQY
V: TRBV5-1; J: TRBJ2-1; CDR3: ASSWTSGDYNEQF
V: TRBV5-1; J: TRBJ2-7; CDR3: ASSLWWRGVRFYEQY
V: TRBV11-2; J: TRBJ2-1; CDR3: ASIERGGGSNEQF
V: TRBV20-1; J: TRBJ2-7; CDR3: SARRPGGAYEQY
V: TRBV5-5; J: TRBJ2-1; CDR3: ASSSLQGGEQF
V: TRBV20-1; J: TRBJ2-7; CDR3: SANGGAPYEQY
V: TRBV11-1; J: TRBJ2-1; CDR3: ASSPRYPTGAIYNEQF
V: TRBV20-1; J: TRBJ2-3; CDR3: SAPLAGGSDTQY
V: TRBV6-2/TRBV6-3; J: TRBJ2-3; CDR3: ASSFYMGGGAADTQY